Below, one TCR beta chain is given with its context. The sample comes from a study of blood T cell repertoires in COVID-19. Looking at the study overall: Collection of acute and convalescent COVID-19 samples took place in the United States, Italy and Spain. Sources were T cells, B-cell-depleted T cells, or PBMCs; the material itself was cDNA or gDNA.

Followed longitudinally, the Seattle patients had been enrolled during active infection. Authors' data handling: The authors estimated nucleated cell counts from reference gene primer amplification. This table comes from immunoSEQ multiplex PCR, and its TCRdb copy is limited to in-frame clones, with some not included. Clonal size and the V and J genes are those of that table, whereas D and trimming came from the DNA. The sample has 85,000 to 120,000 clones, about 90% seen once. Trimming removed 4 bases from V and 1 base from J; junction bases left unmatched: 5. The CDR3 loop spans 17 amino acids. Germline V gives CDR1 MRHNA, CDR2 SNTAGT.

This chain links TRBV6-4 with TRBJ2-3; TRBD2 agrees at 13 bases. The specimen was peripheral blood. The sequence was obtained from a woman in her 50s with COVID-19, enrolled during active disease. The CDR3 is CASSARGTSGGTDTQYF. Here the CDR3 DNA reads TGTGCCAGCAGTGCCAGAGGGACTAGCGGGGGCACAGATACGCAGTATTTT.